Below, 28 T cell receptor beta chains from the same sample are listed, as sequenced in a study of T cells in Graves' hyperthyroidism and ophthalmopathy. RNA transcripts gave rise to amplified TCR beta CDR3 regions. HTBI primers were used for first-round RT-PCR of the TCR CDR3. Using its own MiXCR run on the multiplex PCR reads, TCRdb lists one record per CDR3 protein. This table has hundreds of thousands of distinct CDR3 sequences, more than 11% appearing once. Sequenced input: blood. The source of these receptors is a woman aged 25 to 39 with Graves' hyperthyroidism.

Only a few counts were recorded for this clonotype. The chain has TRBV7-2 and TRBJ2-7; D unclear. The CDR3 is 14 amino acids. The germline V and J ends were trimmed by 3 bases and 4 bases, with 13 bases remaining between them. Germline CDR1 SGHTA, CDR2 FQGNSA. The CDR3 DNA follows: TGTGCCAGCAGCTTTGGGGTAGTCGGGTACGAGCAGTACTTC. This gives the protein CASSFGVVGYEQYF.

This clonotype was seen at least ten times. This chain joins TRBV29-1 and TRBJ2-1; TRBD2 matches 14 bases. V gave up 7 bases and J gave up 4 bases; unmatched junction bases: 3. The CDR3 is 14 amino acids. CDR1 and CDR2 from the germline V gene are SQVTM and ANQGSEA. CDR3 bases: TGCAGCGGCGGACTAGCGGGAGGTTACAATGAGCAGTTCTTC. Amino acid sequence: CSGGLAGGYNEQFF.

The chain joins TRBV7-3 to TRBJ2-2; TRBD2 matches 8 bases. J was trimmed by 5 bases and V by 7 bases; bases with no gene match: 12. CDR1 SGHTA and CDR2 FQGTGA come from the germline V gene. The CDR3 sequence is 16 residues long. The CDR3 loop is CASNPGSGSNTGELFF. For the CDR3, the DNA is TGTGCCAGCAACCCGGGGAGCGGGAGCAATACCGGGGAGCTGTTTTTT.

CDR3 in DNA: TGTGCCAGCAGCCAAGGCGTCGGTGGGACAGCGAATAATTCACCCCTCCACTTT. This translates into CASSQGVGGTANNSPLHF. The chain employs TRBV3-1 and TRBJ1-6, with TRBD1 matching over 7 bases. Germline V lookup: CDR1 LGHDT, CDR2 YNNKEL (reference sequence). The V and J ends lost 1 base and 5 bases, in that order; junction bases with no gene match: 11. The CDR3 runs to 18 residues.

This chain uses TRBV15 with TRBJ2-7; D gene uncertain. The CDR3 runs 14 residues. The V end was cut by 0 bases, the J end by 1 base, with 7 bases between. Germline CDR1 LNHNV, CDR2 YYDKDF (reference sequence). CDR3 region: CATSREVSSYEQYF. In DNA form, the CDR3 reads TGTGCCACCAGCAGAGAGGTCTCTTCCTACGAGCAGTACTTC.

At least ten counts were recorded for this clonotype. The genes are TRBV30 and TRBJ1-1; D is uncertain. CDR3 length: 11 residues. Trimming took off 0 bases at V and 8 bases at J, with 7 bases between the two ends. The germline CDR1 and CDR2 sequences are GTSNPN and SVGIG (reference sequence). The CDR3 DNA is TGTGCCTGGAGTGTACTGGCAGAAGCTTTCTTT. It is translated as CAWSVLAEAFF.

The rearrangement links TRBV20-1 to TRBJ1-1, with 9 bases lining up with TRBD1. This CDR3 region has 12 residues. The V gene's germline CDR1 is DFQATT and CDR2 SNEGSKA (reference sequence). J gave up 8 bases and V 1 base, and 2 bases lay outside the gene matches. This chain's CDR3 is CSARGTGAEAFF. The CDR3 DNA reads as TGCAGTGCTAGAGGGACAGGGGCAGAAGCTTTCTTT.

Ten or more counts support this clonotype. The chain recombines TRBV27 with TRBJ1-1; D remains unclear. From germline, CDR1 is MNHEY and CDR2 SMNVEV (reference sequence). Trimming removed 7 bases from V and 9 bases from J, with 24 bases in between. The CDR3 is 15 amino acids. CDR3 loop: CASNSLGEGRKKAFF. Written as DNA, the CDR3 is TGTGCCAGCAACTCACTGGGAGAAGGCAGAAAAAAAGCTTTCTTT.

V is TRBV7-9 and J is TRBJ1-5; D gene uncertain. CDR1 and CDR2 from the germline V gene are SEHNR and FQNEAQ (reference sequence). The V and J ends lost 5 bases and 2 bases respectively, with 16 bases between them. CDR3 length: 16 amino acids. In DNA form, the CDR3 reads TGTGCCAGCAGCCAAGAAAGCGAGCTTCGCAATCAGCCCCAGCATTTT. This translates into CASSQESELRNQPQHF.

This clonotype was seen just once. A read error may be the cause here, since a much bigger clone is one base away. The chain combines TRBV6-1 with TRBJ2-3; 10 nucleotides line up with TRBD2. The germline V gene has CDR1 MNHNS and CDR2 SASEGT. The CDR3 length is 17 residues. CDR3 in DNA: TGTGCCTGCAGTGAAATCGTGGCTAGCGGGAGTTCTGATACGCAGTATTTT. Amino acids: CACSEIVASGSSDTQYF.

This clonotype showed up many times. The V call is TRBV28, the J call TRBJ1-5; no clear D gene. Germline V lookup: CDR1 MDHEN, CDR2 SYDVKM. The CDR3 length is 16 residues. The V and J ends lost 2 bases and 2 bases respectively, with 13 bases between them. The CDR3 sequence: CASSLISYWGNQPQHF. The CDR3 DNA reads TGTGCCAGCAGTTTAATTAGCTACTGGGGCAATCAGCCCCAGCATTTT.

This clonotype was observed many times. CDR3 DNA sequence: TGTGCCAGCAGTTCGTTATCTTATGGCTACACCTTC. As protein: CASSSLSYGYTF. This chain uses TRBV7-8 with TRBJ1-2; D ambiguous. V lost 6 bases and J 5 bases, leaving 10 bases between the germline ends. The CDR3 runs to 12 residues. Germline V gene lookup returns CDR1 SGHVS and CDR2 FQNEAQ.

In its sample, this clonotype was seen a few times. This chain uses TRBV11-2 with TRBJ2-1, with 9 bases that match TRBD2. CDR1 SGHAT and CDR2 FQNNGV come from the germline V gene. The CDR3 has 15 amino acids. Trimming cost V 5 bases and J 6 bases; bases outside gene matches: 8. The CDR3 loop reads CASSLQPSGANEQFF. The CDR3 nucleotides read TGTGCCAGCAGCCTACAGCCTAGCGGGGCCAATGAGCAGTTCTTC.

With regard to this clonotype: This may arise from a read error, as a much more abundant clone is one base away. J is TRBJ1-2 and V is TRBV6-2 or TRBV6-3, with 8 bases that match TRBD1. The CDR3 loop spans 14 amino acids. CDR1 and CDR2 (germline): MNHEY, SVGEGT. CDR3 protein: CDSSFTGGGNGYTF. In DNA form, the CDR3 reads TGTGACAGCAGTTTCACAGGGGGAGGAAATGGCTACACCTTC.

The chain joins TRBV5-6 to TRBJ1-6; D is undetermined. CDR3 length: 15 amino acids. The germline V and J ends were trimmed by 2 bases and 0 bases, with 6 bases remaining between them. The germline CDR1 and CDR2 sequences are SGHDT and YYEEEE. The CDR3 sequence is CASSFEGSYNSPLHF. The CDR3 nucleotides read TGTGCCAGCAGCTTCGAGGGCTCCTATAATTCACCCCTCCACTTT.

Worth noting for this clonotype: A much larger clonotype is one base distant, so this may be a read error. V is TRBV11-2 and J is TRBJ2-3; D perhaps matches TRBD2 (6 bases). This CDR3 contains 17 residues. The germline gives CDR1 SGHAT, CDR2 FQNNGV. The CDR3 here is CAGSSVKGGPLTYTQYF. DNA of the CDR3: TGTGCCGGCAGCTCTGTAAAGGGAGGACCCCTAACTTATACGCAGTATTTT.

The V call is TRBV19, the J call TRBJ2-2; 7 bases are a match to TRBD1. Germline V gene sequence: CDR1 LNHDA, CDR2 SQIVND (reference sequence). V was pared by 5 bases and J by 4 bases, with 10 bases of the junction left unmatched. The CDR3 sequence is 16 residues long. Here the CDR3 reads CASSLQGLWITGELFF. In DNA form, the CDR3 reads TGTGCCAGTAGTCTACAGGGGTTATGGATCACCGGGGAGCTGTTTTTT.

The chain uses TRBV20-1 and TRBJ2-7; 11 bases fit TRBD2. The germline V gene encodes CDR1 DFQATT and CDR2 SNEGSKA (reference sequence). The CDR3 length is 17 residues. With V trimmed by 3 bases and J by 6 bases, 16 bases remained unmatched. The CDR3 is CSARAPTSSGRSGEQYF. The CDR3 nucleotides read TGCAGTGCTAGGGCCCCTACGTCTAGCGGGAGGTCTGGCGAGCAGTACTTC.

This clonotype has just a few counts. The chain employs TRBV24-1 and TRBJ1-2, with 8 bases lining up with TRBD1. V trimming: 9 bases; J trimming: 4 bases; junction bases outside the gene matches: 6. The CDR3 has 13 amino acids. CDR1 and CDR2 (germline): KGHDR, SFDVKD. The CDR3 sequence is CATSRDRLYGYTF. Here the CDR3 DNA reads TGTGCCACCTCTCGGGACAGGCTCTATGGCTACACCTTC.

The gene calls are TRBV4-2 and TRBJ2-6; no reliable D call. The V gene's germline CDR1 is LGHNA and CDR2 YNFKEQ. V lost 0 bases and J lost 7, with 7 bases in between. The length of the CDR3 is 14 residues. In nucleotides, the CDR3 is TGTGCCAGCAGCCAAGAAGGTTACGCCAACGTCCTGACTTTC. Its translation: CASSQEGYANVLTF.

In its sample, this clonotype was seen many times. The genes are TRBV27 and TRBJ2-7, with 10 positions matching TRBD2. The CDR3 spans 14 residues. V dropped 6 bases and J dropped 9; count of bases not matched to a gene: 11. The germline V gene encodes CDR1 MNHEY and CDR2 SMNVEV (reference sequence). The CDR3 is CASSIGLAAKVQYF. The CDR3 coding sequence is TGTGCCAGCAGCATCGGACTAGCGGCGAAGGTGCAGTACTTC.

In regard to this clonotype: At one end the junction does not follow the germline gene, possibly because of a read error. CDR3 residues: CANSLDLLRDYSNNEQFF. CDR3 nucleotides: TGTGCCAACAGCTTAGATCTTCTTCGGGACTACTCCAACAATGAGCAGTTCTTC. The chain is built from TRBV11-3 and TRBJ2-1; the match to TRBD2 covers 7 bases. The CDR3 loop spans 18 amino acids. The germline gives CDR1 SGHNT, CDR2 YENEEA.

This clonotype has only a few counts. The chain couples TRBV18 to TRBJ2-4; 9 positions match TRBD1. V lost 3 bases to trimming and J lost 0 bases; unmatched junction nucleotides: 9. Germline values: CDR1 KGHSH, CDR2 LQKENI. The CDR3 sequence is 18 residues long. CDR3 DNA sequence: TGTGCCAGCTCACCTGCCACAGGGGGCATGGTAGCCAAAAACATTCAGTACTTC. The encoded protein is CASSPATGGMVAKNIQYF.

V usage is TRBV13 and J usage is TRBJ2-7; D not resolved. This CDR3 comprises 14 residues. CDR1 is PRHDT, CDR2 FYEKMQ, per germline (reference sequence). The germline V and J ends were trimmed by 7 bases and 1 base, with 14 bases remaining between them. This chain's CDR3 is CASTEAIGSYEQYF. CDR3 sequence (DNA): TGTGCCAGCACTGAGGCGATTGGGTCCTACGAGCAGTACTTC. The whole variable domain, remainder taken from reference TRBV13 and TRBJ2-7, is AAGVIQSPRHLIKEKRETATLKCYPIPRHDTVYWYQQGPGQDPQFLISFYEKMQSDKGSIPDRFSAQQFSDYHSELNMSSLELGDSALYFCASTEAIGSYEQYFGPGTRLTVT.

This clonotype was recorded at least ten times. The V call is TRBV27, the J call TRBJ2-3, with 9 bases that match TRBD1. Germline assignment: CDR1 MNHEY and CDR2 SMNVEV (reference sequence). J lost 4 bases, V lost 8 bases, and 13 bases had no gene match. The CDR3 extends over 16 amino acids. CDR3 nucleotides: TGTGCCAGCGCTCTGACACCGGGACAGGGATCAGATACGCAGTATTTT. As protein: CASALTPGQGSDTQYF.

Many counts were recorded for this clonotype. The chain carries TRBV28 and TRBJ1-2, with D tentatively TRBD1 (5 bases). Germline loops: CDR1 MDHEN, CDR2 SYDVKM. The CDR3 extends over 15 amino acids. V gave up 5 bases and J gave up 3 bases, with 16 bases separating them. The CDR3 DNA sequence: TGTGCCAGCAGTCTCTCTTGGGGGGACGACTATGGCTACACCTTC. The encoded protein is CASSLSWGDDYGYTF.

The DNA of the CDR3 is TGTGCCAGCAGCCCCTCTGGGGTCTCTGAAAACATTCAGTACTTC. Its translation is CASSPSGVSENIQYF. The chain uses TRBV9 and TRBJ2-4; unclear D gene. Per the germline V gene, CDR1 is SGDLS and CDR2 is YYNGEE. V lost 4 bases and J lost 5, with 16 bases in between. This CDR3 comprises 15 residues.

This clonotype was seen repeatedly, ten times or more. This chain connects TRBV10-3 to TRBJ1-2, with D perhaps matching TRBD1 (5 bases). The CDR3 runs 14 residues. Trimming took 0 bases from V and 6 from J, leaving 11 bases between them. Germline values: CDR1 ENHRY, CDR2 SYGVKD. DNA for the CDR3: TGTGCCATCAGTGAGTCAGTGGGGGTGGATGGCTACACCTTC. Translation: CAISESVGVDGYTF.